This T cell receptor (beta chain) was identified in a study of blood T cell repertoires in COVID-19. Study-wide context: COVID-19 samples collected from the United States, Italy and Spain covered acute and convalescent phases. T cells, B-cell-depleted T cells, or PBMCs supplied cDNA or gDNA.

This table comes from immunoSEQ multiplex PCR, and its TCRdb copy is limited to in-frame clones, with some not included. The sample has roughly 30,000 clones; around nine tenths are singletons. The sequence derives from a man between 65 and 85 years old with acute or convalescent COVID-19. Material: peripheral blood.

The CDR3 bases are TGTGCCAGCAGCTTACTTACAGGGGGTGGCTACACCTTC. It translates to CASSLLTGGGYTF. The rearrangement joins TRBV6-5 to TRBJ1-2, with 8 bases that match TRBD1. This CDR3 has 13 amino acids. The germline V gene encodes CDR1 MNHEY and CDR2 SVGAGI. Losses at the gene ends were 6 bases for V and 7 bases for J; bases not matched to a gene: 7.